The T cell receptor beta chain described here comes from a study of control samples from healthy donors and cancer patients. The CDR3 sequence is 14 residues long. The germline gives CDR1 SGHNT, CDR2 YYREEE (reference sequence). V lost 3 bases to trimming and J lost 5 bases, with 9 bases between them. TCRdb keeps only in-frame clones here, not all; method: immunoSEQ multiplex PCR. The repertoire consists of fewer than 70,000 clones, with 94% occurring once and the leading ten covering about 4%. The chain employs TRBV5-4 and TRBJ1-6; D is perhaps TRBD1 (5 bases). Sequencing was done on a sample of blood. The TCR comes from a man aged 30 to 39 in good health. The CDR3 DNA is TGTGCCAGCAGCTCGGGGGTCGATAATTCACCCCTCCACTTT. Translated, it gives CASSSGVDNSPLHF.